The rows below give T cell receptor beta chains drawn from one sample of a study of early T cells in non-severe SARS-CoV-2 infection. TCRdb recomputed calls from the 5' RACE reads with MiXCR, one row per CDR3 protein. This table holds 30,000 to 35,000 distinct CDR3 sequences, 6% to 8.5% found once. The sequenced sample was whole blood. These receptors came from an adult who was a healthcare worker with PCR-confirmed SARS-CoV-2 infection or an uninfected control (not recorded which). CDR3s include the opening cysteine and the closing phenylalanine or tryptophan. The D gene is left open where the match is weak. Size is omitted from some rows. Given values are once, few, many or a class for expanded clones.

v_gene: TRBV10-3; j_gene: TRBJ2-1; abundance: NA; d_gene: NA; CDR3nt: TGTGCCATCATGGGTATCAATGAGCAGTTCTTC; CDR3aa: CAIMGINEQFF
v_gene: TRBV4-1; j_gene: TRBJ2-5; abundance: few; d_gene: NA; CDR3nt: TGCGCCAGCAGCCAAGAAGGCCTCCTTTTCCAAGAGACCCAGTACTTC; CDR3aa: CASSQEGLLFQETQYF
v_gene: TRBV5-1; j_gene: TRBJ2-4; abundance: many; d_gene: TRBD1; CDR3nt: TGCGCCAGCAGCCCTGACAGGGTTCTTGGCATTCAGTACTTC; CDR3aa: CASSPDRVLGIQYF
v_gene: TRBV11-1; j_gene: TRBJ2-1; abundance: NA; d_gene: NA; CDR3nt: TGTGCCAGCACCCCGGACCTAAACAATGAGCAGTTCTTC; CDR3aa: CASTPDLNNEQFF
v_gene: TRBV12-3/TRBV12-4; j_gene: TRBJ2-5; abundance: many; d_gene: NA; CDR3nt: TGTGCCAGCAGTTTAAGGGACTACCAAGAGACCCAGTACTTC; CDR3aa: CASSLRDYQETQYF
v_gene: TRBV24-1; j_gene: TRBJ2-7; abundance: many; d_gene: NA; CDR3nt: TGTGCCACGCAGGGTGGGTCCTACGAGCAGTACTTC; CDR3aa: CATQGGSYEQYF
v_gene: TRBV7-2; j_gene: TRBJ2-5; abundance: NA; d_gene: NA; CDR3nt: TGTGCCAGCAGCTTTCAACGGGGACAAGAGACCCAGTACTTC; CDR3aa: CASSFQRGQETQYF
v_gene: TRBV6-1; j_gene: TRBJ2-3; abundance: many; d_gene: NA; CDR3nt: TGTGCCAGCAGTGAACAACGGGCGGATACGCAGTATTTT; CDR3aa: CASSEQRADTQYF
v_gene: TRBV27; j_gene: TRBJ2-7; abundance: many; d_gene: NA; CDR3nt: TGTGCCAGCAGTTCATTTGGGAAGGGGACGGGGGAGCAGTACTTC; CDR3aa: CASSSFGKGTGEQYF
v_gene: TRBV7-3; j_gene: TRBJ2-5; abundance: many; d_gene: NA; CDR3nt: TGTGCCAGCAGCTTGCAACCGGGAGCACAAGAGACCCAGTACTTC; CDR3aa: CASSLQPGAQETQYF
v_gene: TRBV10-1; j_gene: TRBJ2-7; abundance: many; d_gene: TRBD1; CDR3nt: TGCGCCAGCACCCCAGACAGGGGCTACGAGCAGTACTTC; CDR3aa: CASTPDRGYEQYF
v_gene: TRBV6-6; j_gene: TRBJ1-2; abundance: few; d_gene: TRBD1; CDR3nt: TGTGCCAGCAGTTCTAGGGACAGGGATTATGGCTACACCTTC; CDR3aa: CASSSRDRDYGYTF
v_gene: TRBV20-1; j_gene: TRBJ2-5; abundance: many; d_gene: NA; CDR3nt: TGCAGTGCTAACCGCCGGGCCCAGTACTTC; CDR3aa: CSANRRAQYF
v_gene: TRBV12-3/TRBV12-4; j_gene: TRBJ2-1; abundance: many; d_gene: TRBD2; CDR3nt: TGTGCCAGCAGCGTGGGCGGGAGGGCCCGCAATGAGCAGTTCTTC; CDR3aa: CASSVGGRARNEQFF
v_gene: TRBV28; j_gene: TRBJ1-1; abundance: many; d_gene: NA; CDR3nt: TGTGCCAGCAGTTTCGGTGGGGGAACTGAAGCTTTCTTT; CDR3aa: CASSFGGGTEAFF
v_gene: TRBV6-2/TRBV6-3; j_gene: TRBJ2-7; abundance: many; d_gene: NA; CDR3nt: TGTGCCAGCAGAAGGGTTCGTGGCGGCGAGCAGTACTTC; CDR3aa: CASRRVRGGEQYF
v_gene: TRBV18; j_gene: TRBJ2-2; abundance: few; d_gene: NA; CDR3nt: TGTGCCAGCTCATCCAGAGGTGTCCGTAGATCCACCGGGGAGCTGTTTTTT; CDR3aa: CASSSRGVRRSTGELFF
v_gene: TRBV5-5; j_gene: TRBJ2-7; abundance: many; d_gene: NA; CDR3nt: TGTGCCAGCAGCCCCGGGACACCGAATTCTCTACAGTACTTC; CDR3aa: CASSPGTPNSLQYF
v_gene: TRBV12-3/TRBV12-4; j_gene: TRBJ2-1; abundance: many; d_gene: TRBD2; CDR3nt: TGTGCCAGCAGTACACTAGCGGACTACAATGAGCAGTTCTTC; CDR3aa: CASSTLADYNEQFF
v_gene: TRBV30; j_gene: TRBJ2-1; abundance: many; d_gene: NA; CDR3nt: TGTGCCTGGGAACAGGGAGGCTCGGGCTACAATGAGCAGTTCTTC; CDR3aa: CAWEQGGSGYNEQFF
v_gene: TRBV7-9; j_gene: TRBJ2-5; abundance: many; d_gene: TRBD2; CDR3nt: TGTGCCAGCAGCTTTCGGGGGGAAGGGACCCAGTACTTC; CDR3aa: CASSFRGEGTQYF
v_gene: TRBV5-5; j_gene: TRBJ1-6; abundance: medium-sized; d_gene: NA; CDR3nt: TGTGCCAGCAGCTTTTATTACCCGTTTTTCGGGTACCTCCACTTT; CDR3aa: CASSFYYPFFGYLHF
v_gene: TRBV28; j_gene: TRBJ1-1; abundance: many; d_gene: NA; CDR3nt: TGTGCCAGCAGTTCCCCCGGGGCGAACACTGAAGCTTTCTTT; CDR3aa: CASSSPGANTEAFF
v_gene: TRBV28; j_gene: TRBJ2-1; abundance: many; d_gene: TRBD2; CDR3nt: TGTGCCGGCAGGACTAGCGGGAGTGGTGACGAGCAGTTCTTC; CDR3aa: CAGRTSGSGDEQFF
v_gene: TRBV9; j_gene: TRBJ1-1; abundance: few; d_gene: NA; CDR3nt: TGTGCCAGCAGCGGGCGGTCTGCTGAAGCTTTCTTT; CDR3aa: CASSGRSAEAFF
v_gene: TRBV6-6; j_gene: TRBJ1-2; abundance: few; d_gene: NA; CDR3nt: TGTGCCAGCAGTCTCTCAGGGGTACCTGGTAATGGCTACACCTTC; CDR3aa: CASSLSGVPGNGYTF
v_gene: TRBV10-3; j_gene: TRBJ1-4; abundance: many; d_gene: TRBD1; CDR3nt: TGTGCCATCAGCCCCCAGGGGGCTAATGAAAAACTGTTTTTT; CDR3aa: CAISPQGANEKLFF
v_gene: TRBV19; j_gene: TRBJ1-4; abundance: NA; d_gene: TRBD1; CDR3nt: TGTGCCAGTAGTGCCTCACAGGGGACGGGTGAAAAACTGTTTTTT; CDR3aa: CASSASQGTGEKLFF